Listed below are T cell receptor beta chains from one sample, sequenced in a study of OX40 agonist ivuxolimab in advanced cancers. The data were produced by immunoSEQ multiplex PCR, yet TCRdb's version contains in-frame clones alone and is incomplete. The table includes around 27,000 clones, more than 70% detected once. This sample comprised CD4+ or CD8+ T cells sorted from blood, obtained in a trial of the OX40 agonist ivuxolimab. The origin of the receptors is an adult with an advanced solid tumor such as melanoma, head and neck, liver or kidney cancer. Each CDR3 is given with its conserved first and last residue. The D gene is left open where the match is weak. A row's size may be missing; if present it is once, few, many or a size class.

j_call v_call d_call clone_size cdr3_nt cdr3_aa
TRBJ2-7 TRBV7-2 TRBD1 . TGTGCCAGCAGCTTAGCGAAGGGGGCTACCCACGAGCAGTACTTC CASSLAKGATHEQYF
TRBJ1-1 TRBV19 . . TGTGTCAGTGGGACCGGGACTAAAGCTTTCTTT CVSGTGTKAFF
TRBJ2-7 TRBV10-3 TRBD2 . TGTGCCATCAGTGAGTCCTCGGTGGGAGGGGTGTACGAGCAGTACTTC CAISESSVGGVYEQYF
TRBJ1-1 TRBV2 . . TGTGCCAGCAGTGAAACAGAATTGAACACTGAAGCTTTCTTT CASSETELNTEAFF
TRBJ1-6 TRBV5-1 . . TGCGCCAGCAGTTCAGGGGTTGACCCCCTCCACTTT CASSSGVDPLHF
TRBJ2-3 TRBV7-3 . . TGTGCCAGCAGCTTATCCTCCCAAGGAGCGAGTATGCAGTATTTT CASSLSSQGASMQYF
TRBJ2-3 TRBV9 TRBD2 . TGTGCCAGCTCACCGGGGGGAGGACCAGATACGCAGTATTTT CASSPGGGPDTQYF
TRBJ2-1 TRBV5-1 . . TGCGCCAGCAGGTTGTCTCCCGGCAATGAGCAGTTCTTC CASRLSPGNEQFF
TRBJ2-3 TRBV7-9 TRBD2 . TGTGCCAGCAGCTTAGTGGGGGGGAAAACAGATACGCAGTATTTT CASSLVGGKTDTQYF
TRBJ2-3 TRBV28 . . TGTGCCAGCAGTTTAAAGGGGCGCGGGTTCACAGATACGCAGTATTTT CASSLKGRGFTDTQYF
TRBJ2-6 TRBV12-5 . . TGTGCTAGTGGTTTGTCCGGGTCTGGGGCCAACGTCCTGACTTTC CASGLSGSGANVLTF
TRBJ1-2 TRBV19 TRBD1 . TGTGCCAGTAGTCTGGGGCCAGGGGGCGCGTATGGCTACACCTTC CASSLGPGGAYGYTF
TRBJ2-1 TRBV5-1 . once TGCGCCAGCAGCTTGGCGCTAGCGTTCAATGAGCAGTTCTTC CASSLALAFNEQFF
TRBJ2-2 TRBV27 TRBD2 . TGTGCCAGCAGCCTGGGGGGGGCGAACACCGGGGAGCTGTTTTTT CASSLGGANTGELFF
TRBJ1-5 TRBV5-1 TRBD1 . TGCGCCAGCAGCTTGGGACAGGGGAATAATCAGCCCCAGCATTTT CASSLGQGNNQPQHF
TRBJ2-5 TRBV7-7 TRBD2 . TGTGCTAGCAGCTTAGGTCCCAGCGGGAGTGGGGCCCAGTACTTC CASSLGPSGSGAQYF
TRBJ2-1 TRBV4-2 TRBD1 . TGTGCCAGCACCCCGGGGACAGGGGAGTCCAATGAGCAGTTCTTC CASTPGTGESNEQFF
TRBJ2-5 TRBV11-3 . . TGTGCCAGCAGTCAGACAAGCAAAGAGACCCAGTACTTC CASSQTSKETQYF
TRBJ1-1 TRBV9 . . TGTGCCAGCAGCGCCCAGAAGGAGGCGAACACTGAAGCTTTCTTT CASSAQKEANTEAFF
TRBJ2-5 TRBV11-2 . . TGTGCCAGCAGCTTAGGGTCGGACTCATGGGAGACCCAGTACTTC CASSLGSDSWETQYF
TRBJ2-5 TRBV19 . . TGTGCCAGTAGTCCGCGGGACCCGAGGGGAGAGACCCAGTACTTC CASSPRDPRGETQYF
TRBJ1-2 TRBV5-1 . . TGCGCCAGCAGCTTGGGGACTGGGACGACTAACTATGGCTACACCTTC CASSLGTGTTNYGYTF